This T cell receptor beta chain was documented in a study of blood T cell repertoires in COVID-19. On the study more broadly: Samples taken during acute and convalescent COVID-19 were collected in the United States, Italy and Spain.

How the authors handled the data: How many nucleated cells were present was estimated from reference gene primer amplification. Sequencing used immunoSEQ multiplex PCR; TCRdb keeps in-frame clones, though not all of them. Clonal size and the V and J genes are those of that table, whereas D and trimming came from the DNA. The sample records 200,000 to 250,000 clones, more than 80% being singletons. This study enrolled people aged roughly 18 to 89 from roughly 24 US geographic areas. Participant reports of clinical history set cohort assignment. V lost 5 bases, J lost 2 bases, and 5 bases stayed unmatched. In germline, CDR1 is MNHEY, CDR2 SVGAGI. The CDR3 runs to 14 residues.

This chain uses TRBV6-5 with TRBJ1-2; 7 bases align to TRBD1. Sequencing was done on a sample of PBMCs or T cells enriched from blood (not recorded which). This receptor was taken from a man aged 55 to 70 who had recovered from COVID-19. The DNA of the CDR3 is TGTGCCAGCAGTCTAATACAGGGGAACTATGGCTACACCTTC. This encodes CASSLIQGNYGYTF.